The present TCR beta chain was sequenced within a study of T cell responses to AZD1222 COVID-19 vaccine. Using immunoSEQ multiplex PCR, the repertoire was profiled, and TCRdb retains in-frame clones only, with some absent. The data hold 150,000 to 170,000 clones, with roughly 90% observed a single time. The CDR3 runs to 13 residues. Germline V CDR1 and CDR2: SGHTA, FQGTGA. V was pared by 4 bases and J by 0 bases, with 6 bases between. This TCR was sampled from an adult in good health. This specimen was peripheral blood, taken on day 0 of AZD1222 vaccination. The chain carries TRBV7-3 and TRBJ1-1; tentative D call: TRBD1 (5 bases). CDR3 sequence reads: CASSSRVNTEAFF. The CDR3 bases are TGTGCCAGCAGCTCCAGGGTGAACACTGAAGCTTTCTTT.